This is a list of T cell receptor beta chains from one sample in a study of cytomegalovirus exposure and HLA in healthy donors. Measured with immunoSEQ multiplex PCR; TCRdb has only the in-frame clones, and not every one. The sample consists of about 150,000 clones, roughly three quarters of them appearing once. Sample: PBMCs. The receptors shown here come from a woman between 40 and 50 years old in good health and CMV-seronegative. The CDR3 runs from the conserved cysteine through the conserved F or W. Fields, in order: J gene, D gene, V gene, clone size, CDR3 DNA, CDR3 protein. D genes are given only for firm matches. A clone size is listed for some rows: how often the clone was seen (once, few, many), or a class if it is expanded.

>TRBJ2-5|.|TRBV5-1|.
TGCGCCAGCACCTTCCGGACTCAAGAGACCCAGTACTTC
CASTFRTQETQYF
>TRBJ2-3|.|TRBV6-6|.
TGTGCCAGCAGCACCAACGAGGGCACAGATACGCAGTATTTT
CASSTNEGTDTQYF
>TRBJ1-5|TRBD1|TRBV19|.
TGTGCCAGTAGTTTCCCGGACAGGTTGGGCAATCAGCCCCAGCATTTT
CASSFPDRLGNQPQHF
>TRBJ2-2|.|TRBV4-1|once
TGCGCCAGCAGCCCAGCCGGGACTCCCGGGTCGGAGCTGTTTTTT
CASSPAGTPGSELFF
>TRBJ1-5|TRBD1|TRBV9|.
TGTGCCAGCAGCGTAGGACAGGGGGACAATCAGCCCCAGCATTTT
CASSVGQGDNQPQHF
>TRBJ1-3|.|TRBV5-1|.
TGCGCCAGCAGCGAGGGTGGGGCTGGAAACACCATATATTTT
CASSEGGAGNTIYF
>TRBJ2-5|.|TRBV15|.
TGTGCCACCAGCAGAGATTGGGGCGGCCAAGAGACCCAGTACTTC
CATSRDWGGQETQYF
>TRBJ1-5|TRBD1|TRBV10-3|.
TGTGCCACACACTGGACAGGGGACAATCAGCCCCAGCATTTT
CATHWTGDNQPQHF
>TRBJ1-1|.|TRBV5-1|.
TGCGCCAGCAGCCATAATGGGGGGTTAGAAGCTTTCTTT
CASSHNGGLEAFF
>TRBJ2-7|.|TRBV11-2|.
TGTGCCAGCAGCTTAACCACAGGTCCGACCTCCTACGAGCAGTACTTC
CASSLTTGPTSYEQYF
>TRBJ1-2|TRBD1|TRBV28|.
TGTGCCAGCAGTTCATCCACTACCGGGACAGGGGACCCTTATCGCTATGGCTACACCTTC
CASSSSTTGTGDPYRYGYTF
>TRBJ1-1|.|TRBV7-9|.
TGTGCCAGCAGCTTAGGGGTAGGGGACACTGAAGCTTTCTTT
CASSLGVGDTEAFF
>TRBJ1-5|TRBD1|TRBV30|.
TGTGCCTGGAGTGGACAGGGGAGTAATAGCAATCAGCCCCAGCATTTT
CAWSGQGSNSNQPQHF
>TRBJ1-1|.|TRBV18|.
TGTGCCAGCTCACCCGGAGCGGGACCCACTGAAGCTTTCTTT
CASSPGAGPTEAFF
>TRBJ2-3|.|TRBV5-1|.
TGCGCCAGCAGCTTGGACTTAGCGGCCACAGATACGCAGTATTTT
CASSLDLAATDTQYF
>TRBJ1-1|.|TRBV7-9|.
TGTGCCAGCAGCCACCCACCGGGGGAGATGCCTGAAGCTTTCTTT
CASSHPPGEMPEAFF
>TRBJ1-2|.|TRBV6-6|.
TGTGCCAGCAGCTCCGACAGACACTATGGCTACACCTTC
CASSSDRHYGYTF
>TRBJ2-1|TRBD2|TRBV10-3|.
TGTGCCATCAGGACTAGCGGGAGGGGGGCGGAAAGCTCCTACAATGAGCAGTTCTTC
CAIRTSGRGAESSYNEQFF
>TRBJ1-5|TRBD1|TRBV19|.
TGTGCCAGCCGAACCATACAGGGGGGAGATCAGCCCCAGCATTTT
CASRTIQGGDQPQHF
>TRBJ1-1|.|TRBV30|.
TGTGCCTGGAGTGTACAGCTATCTTCTGAAGCTTTCTTT
CAWSVQLSSEAFF
>TRBJ1-1|TRBD1|TRBV10-3|.
TGTGCCATCAGTGAGTCTTCCGGGACAGATGTTGAAGCTTTCTTT
CAISESSGTDVEAFF
>TRBJ2-7|.|TRBV12-1|.
TGTGCCAGCAGCTTTGGGGGCCTTACGGGACAGGGCTCCTACGAGCAGTACTTC
CASSFGGLTGQGSYEQYF
>TRBJ2-1|.|TRBV5-5|.
TGTGCCAGCAGCTCGTCTCAGGGCATAGAGCAGTTCTTC
CASSSSQGIEQFF
>TRBJ2-7|.|TRBV5-4|few
TGTGCCAGCAGCGACCAACTAGCTGCGGAGCAGTACTTC
CASSDQLAAEQYF
>TRBJ1-5|.|TRBV6-5|few
TGTGCCAGCAGTATATCGTACAGGGGCAATCAGCCCCAGCATTTT
CASSISYRGNQPQHF
>TRBJ1-6|.|TRBV5-1|.
TGCGCCAGCAGCTTGTCGAGCTCCTATAATTCACCCCTCCACTTT
CASSLSSSYNSPLHF
>TRBJ1-2|.|TRBV5-3|few
TGTGCCAGAAGCTCGACCCCTTTAAAAAGTAACTATGGCTATACCTTC
CARSSTPLKSNYGYTF
>TRBJ2-1|.|TRBV10-3|.
TGTGCCATCAGTGATTCCGGTAACAATGAGCAGTTCTTC
CAISDSGNNEQFF
>TRBJ2-2|TRBD2|TRBV7-9|.
TGTGCCAGCAGCCCTAGCGGGAGGGCCTTCTCCGGGGAGCTGTTTTTT
CASSPSGRAFSGELFF
>TRBJ1-4|TRBD1|TRBV7-2|few
TGTGCCAGCAGCCCTCGGACAGGCTCAGACGAAAAACTGTTTTTT
CASSPRTGSDEKLFF
>TRBJ2-3|.|TRBV5-1|.
TGCGCCAGCAGCTTGAGTCCTAGTTCCACAGATACGCAGTATTTT
CASSLSPSSTDTQYF
>TRBJ1-2|TRBD1|TRBV6-5|.
TGTGCCAGCAGCAGCCGACAGGGGGGAGGCTACACCTTC
CASSSRQGGGYTF
>TRBJ1-2|.|TRBV7-9|.
TGTGCCAGCAGCTTACTACCCCTCTCTGGCTACACCTTC
CASSLLPLSGYTF
>TRBJ1-6|TRBD1|TRBV7-9|.
TGTTCCAGCAGCTTAAGACTCGGGACAGGGGATAATTCACCCCTCCACTTT
CSSSLRLGTGDNSPLHF
>TRBJ2-1|TRBD1|TRBV5-4|.
TGTGCCAGCAGCTTGCCCGGGACAGGGGCGATTGAGCAGTTCTTC
CASSLPGTGAIEQFF
>TRBJ1-2|TRBD1|TRBV5-1|few
TGCGCCGGCAGAGGGACAGGGGATAAGTATGACTATGGCTACACCTTC
CAGRGTGDKYDYGYTF
>TRBJ1-3|.|TRBV6-5|.
TGTGCCAGCACCGCGGGAAACACCATATATTTT
CASTAGNTIYF